The source of this TCR beta chain is a study of CD8 T cells in Susac syndrome. Study-wide findings and caveats: The study conceded that its TCR sequencing and HLA analysis involved relatively few individuals.

TCR beta sequences were obtained from blood CD8+ and CD4+ T cells. The TEMRA cells underwent FACS enrichment, while the CD8+ and CD4+ T cells underwent negative isolation. Reverse transcription of roughly 0.5 to 1 ug RNA used random hexamers. With immunoSEQ multiplex PCR, TCR beta CDR3 was amplified across 54 Vbeta and 13 Jbeta. Using its own MiXCR run on the immunoSEQ multiplex PCR reads, TCRdb lists one record per CDR3 protein. The table lists some 260,000 distinct CDR3 sequences, 70% to 90% of them singletons. For this clonotype: What it recognizes is unknown.

The CDR3 loop spans 12 amino acids. With 3 bases removed from V and 10 bases from J, the gap between germline ends came to 10 bases. Germline CDR1 is LNHDA and CDR2 is SQIVND (reference sequence). The sample was CD8+ T cells from PBMCs. This chain uses TRBV19 with TRBJ2-1; no reliable D call. The clonotype comes from a human donor with multiple sclerosis. CDR3 sequence: CASSIGLREQFF. CDR3 nucleotides: TGTGCCAGTAGTATTGGCCTACGCGAGCAGTTCTTC.